This note documents a single T cell receptor beta chain sequence. This sample is drawn from a study of control samples from healthy donors and cancer patients. V gave up 3 bases and J gave up 10 bases, with 11 bases separating them. The CDR3 spans 13 residues. Germline V gene data show CDR1 as SGDLS and CDR2 as YYNGEE. Repertoires were generated with immunoSEQ multiplex PCR, while TCRdb's copy carries only in-frame clones and drops some. Altogether around 90,000 clones are present, 85% being singletons, with the ten largest covering around 2.1%. The rearrangement uses TRBV9 and TRBJ1-6; D unclear. Sequenced sample: blood. This sequence was found in a woman in her thirties or forties in good health. The CDR3 DNA is TGTGCCAGCAGCGAGGGAGCTAGGTCACCCCTCCACTTT. The encoded protein is CASSEGARSPLHF.